This is a list of T cell receptor beta chains from one sample in a study of cytomegalovirus exposure and HLA in healthy donors. Generated by immunoSEQ multiplex PCR, the TCRdb table keeps only in-frame clones and is missing some. This sample carries tens of thousands of clones, around 80% of them seen once, and the ten largest clones take 2.5% to 3%. Sequences were obtained from PBMCs. The receptors derive from a woman in her twenties or thirties in good health and CMV-seronegative. The CDR3 runs from the conserved cysteine through the conserved F or W. Each record gives: clone size, J gene, V gene, D gene, CDR3 DNA, CDR3 protein. The D gene is left open where the match is weak. Expanded clones get a size class; other rows say once, few or many, or leave the size out.

clone size: -
J gene: TRBJ2-5
V gene: TRBV9
D gene: -
CDR3 DNA: TGTGCCAGCAGCGTGGGGGCAGGGCATCTAGAGACCCAGTACTTC
CDR3 protein: CASSVGAGHLETQYF

clone size: once
J gene: TRBJ1-5
V gene: TRBV7-8
D gene: TRBD1
CDR3 DNA: TGTGCCAGCAGCTTAGCGCTAAGTTCCCGGACAGGGTCAAATCAGCCCCAGCATTTT
CDR3 protein: CASSLALSSRTGSNQPQHF

clone size: -
J gene: TRBJ1-1
V gene: TRBV7-9
D gene: TRBD1
CDR3 DNA: TGTGCCAGCAGTTATCTGGGACAGAAGAACACTGAAGCTTTCTTT
CDR3 protein: CASSYLGQKNTEAFF

clone size: -
J gene: TRBJ2-1
V gene: TRBV19
D gene: TRBD1
CDR3 DNA: TGTGCCAGTAGCTTGGGGACAGGGATGAATGAGCAGTTCTTC
CDR3 protein: CASSLGTGMNEQFF

clone size: -
J gene: TRBJ2-7
V gene: TRBV18
D gene: TRBD1
CDR3 DNA: TGTGCCAGCTCAGGGCTCAAGACAGGGAGTTTTTCCTACGAGCAGTACTTC
CDR3 protein: CASSGLKTGSFSYEQYF

clone size: -
J gene: TRBJ2-7
V gene: TRBV18
D gene: TRBD1
CDR3 DNA: TGTGCCAGCTCACGCAGACAGGGAGCAGGCTACGAGCAGTACTTC
CDR3 protein: CASSRRQGAGYEQYF

clone size: -
J gene: TRBJ2-2
V gene: TRBV7-6
D gene: TRBD2
CDR3 DNA: TGTGCCAGCAGCTTGGGGCTAGCGGGGACCGGGGAGCTGTTTTTT
CDR3 protein: CASSLGLAGTGELFF

clone size: -
J gene: TRBJ1-1
V gene: TRBV29-1
D gene: -
CDR3 DNA: TGCAGCGTTGAACGGACAGCTAACACTGAAGCTTTCTTT
CDR3 protein: CSVERTANTEAFF

clone size: few
J gene: TRBJ1-4
V gene: TRBV6-5
D gene: TRBD1
CDR3 DNA: TGTGCCAGCAGTCCGACAGGGGTTAATGAAAAACTGTTTTTT
CDR3 protein: CASSPTGVNEKLFF

clone size: -
J gene: TRBJ2-1
V gene: TRBV6-5
D gene: TRBD2
CDR3 DNA: TGTGCCAGCAGACGCACTAGCGGGGTGGGTGGTGAGCAGTTCTTC
CDR3 protein: CASRRTSGVGGEQFF

clone size: -
J gene: TRBJ1-1
V gene: TRBV5-1
D gene: TRBD1
CDR3 DNA: TGCGCCAGCAGCATCGGACAGGGGAACACTGAAGCTTTCTTT
CDR3 protein: CASSIGQGNTEAFF

clone size: -
J gene: TRBJ1-1
V gene: TRBV19
D gene: -
CDR3 DNA: TGTGCCAGTACCACAGGGATAACTGAAGCTTTCTTT
CDR3 protein: CASTTGITEAFF

clone size: -
J gene: TRBJ1-2
V gene: TRBV7-9
D gene: -
CDR3 DNA: TGTTCCAGCAGCTTAGCGGGCGTTGGGGGGAGCTATGGCTACACCTTC
CDR3 protein: CSSSLAGVGGSYGYTF

clone size: few
J gene: TRBJ2-3
V gene: TRBV27
D gene: TRBD2
CDR3 DNA: TGTGCCAGCAGTTTACTGGGACTAGTCGAAGGTGGGGATACGCAGTATTTT
CDR3 protein: CASSLLGLVEGGDTQYF

clone size: -
J gene: TRBJ2-5
V gene: TRBV4-1
D gene: TRBD1
CDR3 DNA: TGCGCCAGCAGCCAAGCCACAGGGGGGTGGGTCGAAGAGACCCAGTACTTC
CDR3 protein: CASSQATGGWVEETQYF

clone size: -
J gene: TRBJ1-6
V gene: TRBV11-2
D gene: TRBD1
CDR3 DNA: TGTGCCAGCAGCTCAGTGGGGACAGGTGATTCACCCCTCCACTTT
CDR3 protein: CASSSVGTGDSPLHF

clone size: -
J gene: TRBJ1-4
V gene: TRBV27
D gene: TRBD1
CDR3 DNA: TGTGCCAGCAGCGCCGGGACAGCTAATGAAAAACTGTTTTTT
CDR3 protein: CASSAGTANEKLFF

clone size: -
J gene: TRBJ2-5
V gene: TRBV29-1
D gene: -
CDR3 DNA: TGCAGCGTTGAAGATTCGTCCAGGGCCTACTTC
CDR3 protein: CSVEDSSRAYF

clone size: -
J gene: TRBJ2-1
V gene: TRBV11-2
D gene: TRBD2
CDR3 DNA: TGTGCCAGCAGCTTAGAGGGACTAGCGTCAAATGAGCAGTTCTTC
CDR3 protein: CASSLEGLASNEQFF

clone size: -
J gene: TRBJ2-7
V gene: TRBV6-5
D gene: -
CDR3 DNA: TGTGCCAGCAGTTACCTCCCGGGTGAGCAGTACTTC
CDR3 protein: CASSYLPGEQYF

clone size: -
J gene: TRBJ2-4
V gene: TRBV27
D gene: -
CDR3 DNA: TGTGCCACCTCCACAGGGTTCAAAAACATTCAGTACTTC
CDR3 protein: CATSTGFKNIQYF

clone size: -
J gene: TRBJ2-7
V gene: TRBV10-3
D gene: -
CDR3 DNA: TGTGCCACGACGCCGGAGAATGTTTACGAGCAGTACTTC
CDR3 protein: CATTPENVYEQYF

clone size: -
J gene: TRBJ2-1
V gene: TRBV2
D gene: TRBD2
CDR3 DNA: TGTGCCAGCAGCCCTAGCGGGGCCCCATCCGGTGAGCAGTTCTTC
CDR3 protein: CASSPSGAPSGEQFF

clone size: -
J gene: TRBJ1-2
V gene: TRBV2
D gene: -
CDR3 DNA: TGTGCCAGCAGCCCTTTCGGGTATGGCTACACCTTC
CDR3 protein: CASSPFGYGYTF

clone size: -
J gene: TRBJ2-1
V gene: TRBV5-1
D gene: -
CDR3 DNA: TGCGCCAGCACAATTGGGGGGGCGTACAATGAGCAGTTCTTC
CDR3 protein: CASTIGGAYNEQFF

clone size: once
J gene: TRBJ1-6
V gene: TRBV14
D gene: TRBD1
CDR3 DNA: TGTGCCAGCAGCCAAGGAAGATTCTTAAGGGGGACAGGGGCTTCACCCCTCCACTTT
CDR3 protein: CASSQGRFLRGTGASPLHF

clone size: -
J gene: TRBJ2-3
V gene: TRBV4-1
D gene: -
CDR3 DNA: TGCGCCAGCAGCCAACCTAGACAGCACCGCTCGGCGGATACGCAGTATTTT
CDR3 protein: CASSQPRQHRSADTQYF

clone size: -
J gene: TRBJ2-4
V gene: TRBV10-2
D gene: TRBD1
CDR3 DNA: TGCGCCAGCAGCGACAGGGGGCGCAAAAACATTCAGTACTTC
CDR3 protein: CASSDRGRKNIQYF

clone size: -
J gene: TRBJ2-7
V gene: TRBV14
D gene: -
CDR3 DNA: TGTGCCAGCAGCCAGATCAACAGCTACGAGCAGTACTTC
CDR3 protein: CASSQINSYEQYF

clone size: -
J gene: TRBJ2-3
V gene: TRBV5-4
D gene: TRBD2
CDR3 DNA: TGTGCCAGCAGCTTGGGGCGGGGGGGCAGCACAGATACGCAGTATTTT
CDR3 protein: CASSLGRGGSTDTQYF

clone size: once
J gene: TRBJ1-4
V gene: TRBV5-1
D gene: TRBD1
CDR3 DNA: TGCGCCAGCAGCTTGGGACAGGGGGGAAGGGAAAAACTGTTTTTT
CDR3 protein: CASSLGQGGREKLFF

clone size: -
J gene: TRBJ2-3
V gene: TRBV28
D gene: TRBD2
CDR3 DNA: TGTGCCAGCGGAGGCCCGACGATACTAGCGGGGGGTGGAGATACGCAGTATTTT
CDR3 protein: CASGGPTILAGGGDTQYF

clone size: -
J gene: TRBJ1-2
V gene: TRBV19
D gene: TRBD1
CDR3 DNA: TGTGCCAGTAGAACGGCAGGGGCAGGGGGCGACTATGGCTACACCTTC
CDR3 protein: CASRTAGAGGDYGYTF

clone size: -
J gene: TRBJ1-2
V gene: TRBV6-5
D gene: -
CDR3 DNA: TGTGCCAGCTTCGGGGACTATGGCTACACCTTC
CDR3 protein: CASFGDYGYTF

clone size: -
J gene: TRBJ1-2
V gene: TRBV5-4
D gene: TRBD1
CDR3 DNA: TGTGCCAGCAGCTTGGAGGGCAGGGGGCCCCATCTTAACTATGGCTACACCTTC
CDR3 protein: CASSLEGRGPHLNYGYTF

clone size: few
J gene: TRBJ2-1
V gene: TRBV5-1
D gene: TRBD1
CDR3 DNA: TGCGCCAGCAGCATCGCAGGGGGCCTAGGCTCCTACAATGAGCAGTTCTTC
CDR3 protein: CASSIAGGLGSYNEQFF

clone size: -
J gene: TRBJ1-2
V gene: TRBV30
D gene: -
CDR3 DNA: TGTGCCTGGAGTACAGCTACCTATGGCTACACCTTC
CDR3 protein: CAWSTATYGYTF